The entry below gives a single T cell receptor (beta chain) sequence along with its context. Its antigen specificity is not known. No much larger clonotype is one base removed from it; base qualities were not supplied. The cohort was made up of about 670 healthy bone marrow donors. All cohort members were sampled while nominally healthy, although unrecorded immune exposures were likely present. The donor was CMV seronegative and belonged to the group of over 300 seronegative cohort members. Each donor provided a peripheral blood sample, and peripheral blood mononuclear cells were used for TCR beta sequencing. Genomic DNA was extracted from the blood cell samples with the Qiagen DNeasy Blood Extraction Kit. The record originates from a study of cytomegalovirus exposure and HLA in healthy donors (dated by TCRdb to about 2017). Study-wide context: In an earlier analysis of fewer than 750 of the donors, 276 Gb of sequence data and 90 million to 120 million unique TCR beta sequences from 150 million to 200 million T cells were reported. Of the approximately 370 genotyped donors, roughly 80% were placed in the genetic ancestry cluster associated with self-reported Caucasian donors. The study used immunosequencing to profile the T cell repertoires of some 600 subjects and linked those repertoires to cytomegalovirus serostatus. Besides the first cohort of 500 to 700 subjects, a separate validation cohort made up of 120 different subjects was used. The number of typed donors differed by locus: roughly 629-640 for A, B, C, DRB1 and DQB1; 500 to 550 for DQA1; fewer than 610 for DPA1; and around 470 for DPB1. An early release that covered more than 550 HLA-typed donors contained approximately 300 gigabases of sequencing data and tens of millions of unique TCR sequences. All discovery cohort repertoires had been generated using a single sequencing platform. A later analysis re-analyzed previously published TCR beta repertoires from approximately 670 donors and added high-resolution HLA genotyping to study TCR occurrence patterns. The later analysis used no new phenotypic data to find candidate immune exposures, relying instead on TCR beta sequences and their occurrence across donors. HLA typing included class I and class II loci at four-digit resolution. Alongside the repertoire data, information on donor age, sex, ethnicity and CMV serostatus was compiled. High-throughput TCR immunosequencing, statistical association of individual TCRs with disease status, and machine learning were combined to predict cytomegalovirus infection status. Roughly 5 DR-DQ haplotypes were treated as single units for association and clustering because of strong linkage in the cohort. An earlier analysis of some 600 of the donors applied high-throughput TCR beta sequencing to assess whether each TCR beta V gene segment acted as functional or pseudogenic. The study was designed to test whether signatures of past pathogen exposure could be identified by cataloging public T cell receptors. In a later genetic analysis, genome-wide SNP genotypes for about three fifths of the roughly 670 donors were used, and that subset was treated as a discovery cohort. Among under 450 genotyped donors of the cohort, an average of approximately 250,000 unique TCR beta nucleotide sequences were sequenced per donor, 15% to 20% of them non-productive. Overall results and qualifications from the work: In a later genetic analysis, fewer N-insertions in productive TCRs were reported among donors in an Asian-associated ancestry cluster than the roughly 640-donor mean. Over 15 rarely observed V segments, including chromosome 9 orphons, were excluded from the earlier analysis of several hundred of the donors because counts were too low. When HLA alleles, especially DR and DQ, strongly co-occurred, TCR associations were difficult to assign to individual alleles. Because the 87-base-pair reads could not distinguish some IMGT-functional V segments, including TRBV6-2 and TRBV6-3, those segments were excluded. The authors suggested that the approach could potentially be generalized to other disease states and immunological phenotypes. A further reported finding was that TCR beta sequences accurately predicted the HLA-A and HLA-B alleles for most subjects in the first cohort. For the cohort, immune exposure information was limited to CMV serostatus. In a later analysis, HLA-associated TCR beta chains were found to be more clonally expanded and to have lower generation probabilities than equally common non-associated chains. Across donors, most TCR sequences were observed very rarely, whereas some public TCRs were present in many individuals. A group of highly shared sequence variants was considered likely to be a technical artifact of the sequencing pipeline. In both the original and validation cohorts, the classifier was reported to diagnose cytomegalovirus status with high specificity and sensitivity. A total of fewer than 200 TCR beta chains were listed by the study as associated with cytomegalovirus. A few of the identified cytomegalovirus-associated TCR beta chains were confirmed in vitro to be specific for cytomegalovirus antigens. An earlier analysis of around 540 of the donors showed that most TCR beta V segments appeared in productive rearrangements either about 87% or about 30% of the time, which broadly matched IMGT annotations. A later analysis found that TCR association rates varied across HLA loci, with DRB1 alleles showing the most associated TCRs and HLA-C alleles the fewest. Only TCR beta chains were sequenced in this cohort, and the absence of alpha or paired-chain data limited detectable features. Most CMV-associated TCR beta chains appeared to be HLA-restricted in a later analysis, and the HLA associations seemed to be driven largely by CMV exposure. An association between a missense DCLRE1C variant and V-gene and J-gene trimming of TCR beta chains was found in a later genetic analysis and replicated in an independent cohort. Sequencing depth was assumed to be roughly uniform across donors in the presence/absence analyses, though that assumption may not hold. Because HLA typing was missing for some donors at each locus, association tests included only the typed subset. In a later analysis, some 18,000 TCR beta sequences were associated with specific HLA alleles at a false discovery rate of 0.05. Linkage disequilibrium might explain the correlated functional status among segregating V segments, but an unknown experimental factor could not be excluded. According to a later analysis, parvovirus B19, influenza, CMV and Epstein-Barr virus appeared linked to several top co-occurrence clusters.

From the cysteine through the phenylalanine, the CDR3 covers 13 amino acids. Only the CDR3 DNA stays, 39 bases, in frame from base 1. CDR1 and CDR2 are drawn from the germline V gene: MNHEY, SVGAGI. Trimming takes 6 bases from V and 6 bases from J, and the germline ends sit 14 bases apart. Library method: the immunoSEQ multiplex PCR assay. For the multiplex PCR, a mixture combining 60 forward primers for TCR Vbeta segments and 13 reverse primers for TCR Jbeta segments was used. Amplification of the CDR3 region of rearranged TCR beta genes was performed with a multiplex PCR assay on genomic DNA. Amplified TCR beta libraries were sequenced as 87-base-pair reads on the Illumina HiSeq System. Concerning the study's data processing: Across the 640 or so repertoires, a later analysis counted 80 million or so unique TCR beta chains, approximately 12 million of which were shared by at least two donors. To remove PCR and sequencing errors, raw reads were error-corrected and collapsed into unique sequences using a nearest-neighbor algorithm that merged closely related sequences. Alignment of CDR3 sequences to IMGT reference sequences was used to assign V, D and J gene segments. For a sequence to be retained, a match of at least six nucleotides was required to both a V gene segment and a J gene segment. A rearrangement counted as productive if the CDR3 had no stop codons and remained in frame with V and J, and every other rearrangement counted as non-productive. Following IMGT convention, CDR3 was defined as the stretch from the second conserved V-encoded cysteine up to the conserved J-encoded phenylalanine. Sequences without an unambiguous match to a single V gene segment were excluded from the earlier analysis of approximately 560 of the donors. In an earlier analysis of 450 to 750 of the donors, a V segment was called functional when productive rearrangements were above 56.7%, and segregating when the standard deviation between donors exceeded 5%. A statistical classification framework was developed to diagnose cytomegalovirus status using the catalog of TCR beta chain sequences. In a later analysis, TCR nucleotide sequences were compared against IMGT/GENE-DB human TR gene sequences so that V and J genes could be assigned. A later analysis assigned CDR3 sequences and most-parsimonious VDJ recombination scenarios with the TCRdist pipeline. A later analysis defined each TCR beta chain by its CDR3 amino acid sequence plus V-gene family, and excluded reads lacking a unique V-gene family. A later analysis removed 592 highly shared, low-generation-probability nucleotide sequences to deal with suspected cross-contamination and a sequencing artifact. In a later analysis, a clonal expansion index for each public chain was calculated from normalized within-repertoire ranks of inferred template counts. A later analysis computed generation probabilities with a VDJ recombination model fitted to out-of-frame rearrangements, and checked the results against IGoR. In a later analysis, TCR-TCR, TCR-HLA and TCR-CMV co-occurrence was scored with hypergeometric tests, and a repertoire-size bias correction was applied to TCR pairs. False discovery rates were estimated in a later analysis by permuting HLA or CMV assignments 20 times. In a later analysis, co-occurring TCRs were grouped using DBSCAN, with TCRdist sequence similarity added in when clustering inside HLA-allele-positive subsets. For co-occurrence clustering, repertoires with fewer than 30,000 or more than 120,000 public chains were excluded, along with 4 to 6 repertoires with anomalous nucleotide sharing. TCRdb mirrors the immuneACCESS table, restricted to in-frame sequences. Some clones are absent from its copies; in checked studies, under half trace to an unresolved V gene, and the reason for the others is unknown. The DNA was the basis for D and trimming; V, J and clone size are from that table. Across this sample there are under 200,000 clones, with 68% seen only once. The ten largest account for over 1.2% of the sample.

The rearrangement joined TRBV6-5 to TRBJ2-5; matching of 5 bases hints at TRBD1 as the D gene. The source of this sequence is a man in his forties or fifties in good health and CMV-seronegative. The sequenced sample was PBMCs. The CDR3 corresponds to CASRKAGWKTQYF. The DNA sequence follows: TGTGCCAGCAGGAAGGCAGGGTGGAAGACCCAGTACTTC.